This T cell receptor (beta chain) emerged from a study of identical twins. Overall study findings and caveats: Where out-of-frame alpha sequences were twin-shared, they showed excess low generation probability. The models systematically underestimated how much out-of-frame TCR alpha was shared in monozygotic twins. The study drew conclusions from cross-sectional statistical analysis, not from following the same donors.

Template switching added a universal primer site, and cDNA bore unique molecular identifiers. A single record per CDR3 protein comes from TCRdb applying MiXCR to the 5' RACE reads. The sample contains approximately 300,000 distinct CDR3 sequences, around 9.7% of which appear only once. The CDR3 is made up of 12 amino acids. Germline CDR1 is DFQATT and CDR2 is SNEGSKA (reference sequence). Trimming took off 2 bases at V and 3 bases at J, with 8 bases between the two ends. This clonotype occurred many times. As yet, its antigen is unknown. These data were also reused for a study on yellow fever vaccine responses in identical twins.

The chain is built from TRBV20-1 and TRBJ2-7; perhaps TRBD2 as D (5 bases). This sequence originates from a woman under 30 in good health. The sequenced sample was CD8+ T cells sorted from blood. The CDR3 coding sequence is TGCAGTGCTAGAATCCGGGACTACGAGCAGTACTTC. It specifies CSARIRDYEQYF.